One sample yielded the 15 T cell receptor beta chains listed below, sequenced in a study of shared clonotypes between healthy human individuals. The table came from immunoSEQ multiplex PCR; TCRdb's copy has only in-frame clones and leaves some out. The repertoire consists of under 1,100,000 clones, with about 80% occurring once and the leading ten covering more than 0.55%. The sample was memory CD4+ T cells from PBMCs. Subset described: CD45RA-negative fraction. These receptors all come from a young man in good health. Some clones in this sample may be carry-over from other donors' samples.

The chain has TRBV2 and TRBJ1-4; D remains unclear. Germline V lookup: CDR1 SNHLY, CDR2 FYNNEI. V shed 7 bases and J shed 4 bases, with 28 bases lying between them. There are 19 residues in the CDR3. The CDR3 is CASNLSPGFRDYNNEKLFF. Written as DNA, the CDR3 is TGTGCCAGCAACCTCTCACCGGGGTTTAGAGATTATAATAATGAAAAACTGTTTTTT.

The CDR3 DNA reads as TGTGCCAGCAGTTTACTGGGACAGGGGCTTAATGAGCAGTTCTTC. It yields the protein CASSLLGQGLNEQFF. V and J are TRBV28 and TRBJ2-1, with TRBD1 matching 10 bases. The V and J ends lost 2 bases and 7 bases, in that order; junction bases with no gene match: 5. Germline-derived CDR1 and CDR2 are MDHEN and SYDVKM. This CDR3 is built from 15 residues.

Remarks on this clone: This same CDR3 is encoded by further DNA sequences in the sample. The V and J genes are TRBV30 and TRBJ2-6, with D possibly matching TRBD2 (5 bases). Trimming removed 1 base from V and 0 bases from J, with 7 bases in between. This CDR3 is built from 15 residues. Germline values: CDR1 GTSNPN, CDR2 SVGIG (reference sequence). CDR3 DNA sequence: TGTGCCTGGAGTGAAGGGAGCTCTGGGGCCAACGTCCTGACTTTC. Protein sequence: CAWSEGSSGANVLTF.

The chain couples TRBV18 to TRBJ2-5; 7 nucleotides agree with TRBD2. The CDR3 length is 17 residues. Germline V gene lookup returns CDR1 KGHSH and CDR2 LQKENI. J gave up 1 base and V 3 bases, and 11 bases lay outside the gene matches. CDR3 region: CASSPLRTWEGQETQYF. The CDR3 DNA reads TGTGCCAGCTCACCCCTTCGGACGTGGGAGGGCCAAGAGACCCAGTACTTC.

This clone was detected once. A clone one base away is much larger, so this may be a read error. The chain uses TRBV30 and TRBJ2-5; D is unresolved. This CDR3 is 12 amino acids long. Germline V gives CDR1 GTSNPN, CDR2 SVGIG (reference sequence). CDR3 region: CAWSVQQETKYF. In DNA form, the CDR3 reads TGTGCCTGGAGTGTACAGCAAGAGACCAAGTACTTC.

This clone has more than one count but fewer than ten. The chain couples TRBV15 to TRBJ2-3; 12 bases line up with TRBD2. Germline CDR1 LNHNV, CDR2 YYDKDF (reference sequence). The CDR3 runs 16 residues. J lost 2 bases, V lost 1 base, and 1 base had no gene match. As DNA, the CDR3 is TGTGCCACCAGCAGAGGGACTAGCGGGATCACAGATACGCAGTATTTT. The encoded protein is CATSRGTSGITDTQYF.

This clone was seen once. The V and J genes are TRBV11-2 and TRBJ2-2, with 8 bases identical to TRBD2. J lost 0 bases, V lost 3 bases, and 6 bases had no gene match. This CDR3 has 17 amino acids. Germline assignment: CDR1 SGHAT and CDR2 FQNNGV. DNA of the CDR3: TGTGCCAGCAGCTTTTTGGTAGCGGGAACGAACACCGGGGAGCTGTTTTTT. Its protein product is CASSFLVAGTNTGELFF.

This chain connects TRBV5-1 to TRBJ1-4; the D is unclear. Trimming shortened V by 4 bases and J by 3 bases, and 13 bases separated the two germline ends. Germline V gives CDR1 SGHRS, CDR2 YFSETQ. CDR3 size: 15 residues. Here the CDR3 reads CASSPGGGANEKLFF. The CDR3 DNA sequence: TGCGCCAGCAGCCCGGGCGGCGGGGCTAATGAAAAACTGTTTTTT.

The rearrangement uses TRBV6-6 and TRBJ1-2; 7 bases align to TRBD1. The junction had 7 bases not matched to a gene; V was cut back by 6 bases and J by 3 bases. CDR1 and CDR2 from the germline V gene are MNHNY and SVGAGI (reference sequence). The CDR3 is 14 amino acids. CDR3 protein: CASRPGGVDYGYTF. The CDR3 coding sequence is TGTGCCAGCAGGCCAGGGGGGGTCGACTATGGCTACACCTTC.

The V call is TRBV5-1, the J call TRBJ2-5; possibly TRBD2 for D (5 bases). With 0 bases removed from V and 5 bases from J, the gap between germline ends came to 17 bases. Germline CDR1 SGHRS, CDR2 YFSETQ. The CDR3 spans 16 residues. CDR3 residues: CASSLALAGIRETQYF. The CDR3 DNA reads as TGCGCCAGCAGCTTGGCGCTAGCTGGTATCCGCGAGACCCAGTACTTC. The variable domain in full, completed from reference TRBV5-1 and TRBJ2-5, reads KAGVTQTPRYLIKTRGQQVTLSCSPISGHRSVSWYQQTPGQGLQFLFEYFSETQRNKGNFPGRFSGRQFSNSRSEMNVSTLELGDSALYLCASSLALAGIRETQYFGPGTRLLVL.

This chain uses TRBV4-3 with TRBJ1-6, with D unclear. With 0 bases removed from V and 10 bases from J, the gap between germline ends came to 16 bases. CDR3 length: 16 amino acids. CDR1 is LGHNA, CDR2 YSLEER, per germline. CDR3 coding DNA: TGCGCCAGCAGCCAAGAAGGAGGGTTTGGAGACTCACCCCTCCACTTT. This sequence encodes CASSQEGGFGDSPLHF.

The genes are TRBV21-1 and TRBJ1-1. TRBV21-1 is flagged as a pseudogene. The CDR3 length is 15 residues. CDR3 region: CASTLKTLTNTEAFF. CDR3 bases: TGTGCCAGCACCCTTAAAACCTTGACGAACACTGAAGCTTTCTTT.

The genes are TRBV5-1 and TRBJ1-4; 9 bases are shared with TRBD1. This CDR3 spans 14 amino acids. Per germline, CDR1 SGHRS and CDR2 YFSETQ. J gave up 8 bases and V 4 bases, and 6 bases lay outside the gene matches. The CDR3 DNA follows: TGCGCCAGCAGCCTCGGGACAGGGCAAGAAAAACTGTTTTTT. Translated, it gives CASSLGTGQEKLFF.

Details on this clone: Just one base apart from a much larger clone, this may be a read error. This CDR3 is also generated by other DNA sequences in the sample. The J gene is TRBJ2-7, the V gene TRBV7-9, with no clear D. V was clipped by 5 bases and J by 0 bases, with 5 bases between them. This CDR3 is built from 12 residues. The germline V gene encodes CDR1 SEHNR and CDR2 FQNEAQ (reference sequence). The CDR3 DNA sequence: TGTGCCAGCAGCGCCAGCTCCTACGAGCAGTACTTC. Protein product: CASSASSYEQYF. Filled out from reference TRBV7-9 and TRBJ2-7, the complete variable domain reads DTGVSQNPRHKITKRGQNVTFRCDPISEHNRLYWYRQTLGQGPEFLTYFQNEAQLEKSRLLSDRFSAERPKGSFSTLEIQRTEQGDSAMYLCASSASSYEQYFGPGTRLTVT.

The chain recombines TRBV11-2 with TRBJ2-6; 7 nucleotides agree with TRBD1. This CDR3 spans 16 amino acids. The ends lost 5 bases at V and 2 bases at J; junction bases unmatched: 6. CDR1 is SGHAT and CDR2 is FQNNGV in the germline V gene. The CDR3 is CASSRTQGAGANVLTF. The CDR3 coding sequence is TGTGCCAGCAGCCGTACCCAGGGGGCTGGGGCCAACGTCCTGACTTTC.